This paragraph covers one TCR beta chain sequence. The sample belongs to a study of CD8+ T cells in alopecia areata. This CDR3 has 14 residues. V shed 3 bases and J shed 2 bases, with 11 bases lying between them. Germline V gene data show CDR1 as MNHNY and CDR2 as SVGAGI (reference sequence). After isolation, RNA underwent reverse transcription to generate cDNA as the sequencing template. The table came from immunoSEQ multiplex PCR; TCRdb's copy has only in-frame clones and leaves some out. The table shows roughly 140,000 clones, with approximately 60% occurring only once. The TCR comes from a human donor in good health. The chain is built from TRBV6-6 and TRBJ2-7; D might be TRBD2 (5 bases). The sequenced material came from CD8+ T cells sorted from blood. The CDR3 nucleotides are TGTGCCAGCAGTTATTCGAGCGGACCCTACGAGCAGTACTTC. Amino acid sequence: CASSYSSGPYEQYF.